The sequence of this T cell receptor (beta chain) was determined in a study of metastatic and nonmetastatic thyroid tumors. Study-level information: Samples came from malignant and benign thyroid patients, and repertoires were compared across blood and tumor or nodule tissue. Broader study findings: When malignant thyroid tumors were compared with benign nodules, TCR beta diversity was reportedly significantly higher in the malignant tumors. This held in both blood and tumor samples.

No patient received treatment before thyroid surgery. As regards this clone: Its antigen is not known.

Trimming removed 8 bases from V and 4 bases from J, with 9 bases in between. Germline V CDR1 and CDR2: LNHDA, SQIVND (reference sequence). This CDR3 contains 13 residues. Authors' data handling: To classify distant metastasis in papillary thyroid cancer, a model was built from CDR3 differences across clinicopathological groups. TCRdb used MiXCR to call clones anew from the PCR reads. In this record, the V and J calls reflect TCRdb's handling and not the investigators' own analysis. The sample holds fewer than 35,000 clones; around 30% are singletons and the top ten take 30% to 40%. The receptor comes from a female donor with papillary thyroid cancer or a benign thyroid nodule (not recorded which). Some clones in this sample may be carry-over from other donors' samples. The material sequenced was blood. J is TRBJ1-6 and V is TRBV19, with D possibly matching TRBD1 (5 bases). The CDR3 spells CASRDGYNSPLHF. CDR3 DNA sequence: TGTGCCAGTCGGGACGGATATAATTCACCCCTCCACTTT.